Presented here are 21 T cell receptor beta chains from one specimen sequenced in a study of blood T cell repertoires in COVID-19. The repertoire was sequenced with immunoSEQ multiplex PCR; TCRdb's copy has only in-frame clones and lacks some. The repertoire holds roughly 120,000 clones, 76% seen once, with less than 4% in the top ten. Specimen: peripheral blood. Receptors originate from an elderly woman with acute or convalescent COVID-19.

The chain couples TRBV7-9 to TRBJ1-4, with TRBD1 as a possible D gene (6 bases). This CDR3 region has 15 residues. The ends were cut back, 4 bases at V and 0 bases at J, with 9 bases in the middle. Germline V gene lookup returns CDR1 SEHNR and CDR2 FQNEAQ (reference sequence). In DNA form, the CDR3 reads TGTGCCAGCAGCTCTGACAGGTCAACTAATGAAAAACTGTTTTTT. Translation: CASSSDRSTNEKLFF.

This chain joins TRBV4-2 and TRBJ2-4, with a weak D call TRBD2 (6 bases). Trimming pared 0 bases from V and 0 bases from J, leaving 33 bases between. The germline V gene encodes CDR1 LGHNA and CDR2 YNFKEQ. The CDR3 totals 24 residues. The CDR3 DNA reads TGTGCCAGCAGCCAAGAAATCGGGCCGGGTTTTGGGGGGAAATATTATAAAGCCAAAAACATTCAGTACTTC. It codes for CASSQEIGPGFGGKYYKAKNIQYF.

The chain links TRBV6-5 to TRBJ2-3, with TRBD1 matching 8 bases. The CDR3 has 13 residues. In germline, CDR1 is MNHEY, CDR2 SVGAGI. Trimming removed 6 bases from V and 3 bases from J; junction bases left unmatched: 2. CDR3 sequence (DNA): TGTGCCAGCAGGCAGGGGGCGACAGATACGCAGTATTTT. The encoded protein is CASRQGATDTQYF.

The chain uses TRBV30 and TRBJ1-2, with D perhaps TRBD1 (6 bases). The CDR3 has 15 amino acids. The germline gives CDR1 GTSNPN, CDR2 SVGIG (reference sequence). Trimming cost V 1 base and J 2 bases, with 14 bases left between them. CDR3 coding DNA: TGTGCCTGGAGTGCGTACAGGGATGACAACTATGGCTACACCTTC. Translating it yields CAWSAYRDDNYGYTF.

Only a few counts were recorded for this clone. The chain links TRBV19 to TRBJ1-5; no reliable D call. The CDR3 spans 15 residues. Trimming removed 3 bases at V and 0 bases at J, with 9 bases between. The germline V gene encodes CDR1 LNHDA and CDR2 SQIVND (reference sequence). The CDR3 loop is CASSIQIYSNQPQHF. In nucleotides, the CDR3 is TGTGCCAGTAGTATCCAGATTTATAGCAATCAGCCCCAGCATTTT.

This clone was counted only a few times. This chain connects TRBV23-1 to TRBJ2-3; maybe TRBD1 (5 bases). TRBV23-1 is an ORF, and what it does is uncertain. The CDR3 is made up of 18 amino acids. Trimming pared 0 bases from V and 1 base from J, leaving 17 bases between. The CDR3 sequence is CASSQSSRQSSGTDTQYF. The CDR3 DNA is TGCGCCAGCAGTCAATCATCTCGACAGTCCAGCGGCACAGATACGCAGTATTTT.

Remarks on this clone: A junction end diverges from the germline sequence, so it may reflect a read error. The chain employs TRBV6-5 and TRBJ1-3; D call uncertain. Looked up from germline, CDR1 is MNHEY and CDR2 is SVGAGI. The CDR3 totals 15 residues. CDR3 sequence: CATSQIVSSGNTIYF. In nucleotides, the CDR3 is TGTGCCACCAGTCAAATAGTAAGCTCTGGAAACACCATATATTTT.

V and J are TRBV30 and TRBJ2-5, with no clear D. The germline V gene has CDR1 GTSNPN and CDR2 SVGIG (reference sequence). Trimming pared 7 bases from V and 4 bases from J, leaving 13 bases between. The length of the CDR3 is 12 residues. The CDR3 is CASFGSPETQYF. The CDR3 region has the DNA TGTGCCTCCTTCGGTAGCCCAGAGACCCAGTACTTC.

This sequence joins TRBV12-3 or TRBV12-4 and TRBJ1-1; the D is unclear. Trimming cost V 5 bases and J 4 bases, with 11 bases left between them. This CDR3 has 13 residues. CDR3 DNA sequence: TGTGCCAGCAGTAAAAAGTCGGGCACTGAAGCTTTCTTT. As protein: CASSKKSGTEAFF.

V usage is TRBV30 and J usage is TRBJ2-5, with a possible D match to TRBD2 (5 bases). The CDR3 runs to 15 residues. CDR1 and CDR2 from the germline V gene are GTSNPN and SVGIG (reference sequence). V was shortened by 2 bases and J by 2 bases, with 15 bases between the two germline ends. The CDR3 loop reads CAWSREGGGQETQYF. The CDR3, as DNA: TGTGCCTGGAGTCGGGAAGGAGGCGGACAAGAGACCCAGTACTTC.

V gene TRBV19 combines with J gene TRBJ2-2; D possibly corresponds to TRBD2 (6 bases). CDR1 is LNHDA, CDR2 SQIVND, per germline (reference sequence). This CDR3 is 12 amino acids long. Trimming removed 4 bases from V and 6 bases from J, with 6 bases in between. The CDR3 reads CASSRGAGELFF. In nucleotides, the CDR3 is TGTGCCAGTAGTAGGGGGGCCGGGGAGCTGTTTTTT.

The chain couples TRBV6-5 to TRBJ1-6; D unresolved. The CDR3 consists of 14 residues. Deletions cut 0 bases from V and 4 bases from J, with 4 bases between. Germline loops: CDR1 MNHEY, CDR2 SVGAGI. The CDR3: CASSYSLYNSPLHF. The DNA of the CDR3 is TGTGCCAGCAGTTACTCCCTATATAATTCACCCCTCCACTTT.

The chain links TRBV4-2 to TRBJ1-4, with D uncertain. The V gene lost 6 bases and the J gene lost 2 bases, with 13 bases spanning the gap. CDR1 is LGHNA, CDR2 YNFKEQ, per germline. The CDR3 loop spans 15 amino acids. CDR3 residues: CASSEGGVTNEKLFF. CDR3 nucleotides: TGTGCCAGCAGTGAGGGTGGGGTCACTAATGAAAAACTGTTTTTT.

The V and J genes are TRBV6-5 and TRBJ1-2; 9 bases map to TRBD1. After removal of 6 bases from V and 8 bases from J, the junction contained 7 bases not matched to a gene. Germline CDR1 is MNHEY and CDR2 is SVGAGI. The CDR3 is 13 residues long. The chain's CDR3 is CASRTGGPVGYTF. DNA of the CDR3: TGTGCCAGCAGAACAGGGGGCCCGGTAGGCTACACCTTC.

The chain couples TRBV3-1 (or the pseudogene TRBV3-2) to TRBJ1-2; possible D gene TRBD1, 5 bases. Germline CDR1 is LGHDT and CDR2 is YNNKEL (reference sequence). V lost 4 bases to trimming and J lost 6 bases, with 15 bases between them. This CDR3 region has 14 residues. CDR3 residues: CASSPMVGLHGYTF. The DNA of the CDR3 is TGTGCCAGCAGCCCCATGGTGGGGCTACATGGCTACACCTTC.

This chain uses TRBV29-1 with TRBJ1-5; D is perhaps TRBD1 (6 bases). V was pared by 4 bases and J by 0 bases, with 10 bases between. CDR1 and CDR2 from the germline V gene are SQVTM and ANQGSEA. This CDR3 comprises 14 residues. The CDR3 region has the DNA TGCAGCGTTGCCCAGGGGCCTAGCAATCAGCCCCAGCATTTT. This sequence encodes CSVAQGPSNQPQHF.

This chain joins TRBV11-3 and TRBJ2-3; D uncertain. The CDR3 has 13 amino acids. Germline V CDR1 and CDR2: SGHNT, YENEEA. Trimming left V 1 base short and J 3 bases short, with 5 bases between. For the CDR3, the DNA is TGTGCCAGCAGCTTAGGCCTAACAGATACGCAGTATTTT. This encodes CASSLGLTDTQYF.

This rearrangement joins TRBV2 to TRBJ1-1, with D possibly matching TRBD1 (6 bases). The CDR3 has 14 amino acids. Germline CDR1 is SNHLY and CDR2 is FYNNEI. With 5 bases removed from V and 5 bases from J, the gap between germline ends came to 15 bases. The CDR3 region is CASSLEKGVTEAFF. The CDR3 DNA reads as TGTGCCAGCAGTCTTGAAAAGGGGGTTACTGAAGCTTTCTTT.

The rearrangement uses TRBV2 and TRBJ2-2; D remains ambiguous. Trimming pared 6 bases from V and 2 bases from J, leaving 10 bases between. CDR1 SNHLY and CDR2 FYNNEI come from the germline V gene. The CDR3 contains 14 residues. The CDR3 reads CASSSRVNTGELFF. The CDR3 DNA follows: TGTGCCAGCAGCTCTCGGGTCAACACCGGGGAGCTGTTTTTT.

This sequence joins TRBV19 and TRBJ1-1; tentatively, D is TRBD1 (6 bases). The CDR3 covers 13 residues. Germline values: CDR1 LNHDA, CDR2 SQIVND (reference sequence). Trimming shortened V by 6 bases and J by 2 bases, and 10 bases separated the two germline ends. CDR3 nucleotides: TGTGCCAGTAGGCAAGGGGGAAACACTGAAGCTTTCTTT. This gives the protein CASRQGGNTEAFF. The whole variable domain, remainder taken from reference TRBV19 and TRBJ1-1, is DGGITQSPKYLFRKEGQNVTLSCEQNLNHDAMYWYRQDPGQGLRLIYYSQIVNDFQKGDIAEGYSVSREKKESFPLTVTSAQKNPTAFYLCASRQGGNTEAFFGQGTRLTVV.

The gene calls are TRBV28 and TRBJ2-2; 9 positions match TRBD2. The CDR3 is made up of 13 amino acids. Germline values: CDR1 MDHEN, CDR2 SYDVKM. With V trimmed by 6 bases and J by 9 bases, 5 bases remained unmatched. In DNA form, the CDR3 reads TGTGCCAGCAGCCGAAGCGGGGGGAGGGAGCTGTTTTTT. It is translated as CASSRSGGRELFF.